The 10 T cell receptor beta chains below come from one sample, sequenced in a study of T cells in Graves' hyperthyroidism and ophthalmopathy. Amplification of TCR beta CDR3 regions used RNA as the template. The TCR CDR3 was amplified in a first-round RT-PCR using the HTBI primer set. One entry per CDR3 protein, called by TCRdb with MiXCR from the multiplex PCR reads. Of roughly 380,000 distinct CDR3 sequences in the sample, 18% are singletons; the top ten hold about 16%. The sample comprised blood. Every receptor here comes from a woman aged 35 to 49 with Graves' ophthalmopathy.

Turning to this clonotype: A read error may be the cause here, since a much bigger clone is one base away. The V call is TRBV11-2, the J call TRBJ2-2; perhaps TRBD2 as D (5 bases). Germline CDR1 is SGHAT and CDR2 is FQNNGV. Trimming removed 1 base at V and 2 bases at J, with 14 bases between. The CDR3 runs 17 residues. The CDR3, as DNA: TGTGCCAGCAGCTTAGTCAGGCAGAGGACTAACACCGGGGAGCTGTTTTTT. Its protein is CASSLVRQRTNTGELFF.

In this sample, this clonotype turned up many times. The chain links TRBV27 to TRBJ1-1; no clear D gene. In germline, CDR1 is MNHEY, CDR2 SMNVEV (reference sequence). V was pared by 0 bases and J by 0 bases, with 5 bases between. This CDR3 contains 14 residues. The CDR3 region is CASSLSIVNTEAFF. The CDR3 DNA follows: TGTGCCAGCAGTTTATCGATCGTGAACACTGAAGCTTTCTTT.

This clonotype was seen many times. The V and J genes are TRBV6-2 or TRBV6-3 and TRBJ2-3; D tentatively reads TRBD1 or TRBD2 (7 bases each). The CDR3 loop spans 18 amino acids. Germline V gene lookup returns CDR1 MNHEY and CDR2 SVGEGT. The V and J ends lost 2 bases and 4 bases respectively, with 22 bases between them. CDR3 residues: CASSYPRSAGQTADTQYF. The CDR3 coding sequence is TGTGCCAGCAGTTACCCCCGGTCAGCGGGACAGACTGCAGATACGCAGTATTTT.

This clonotype was recorded many times. The chain has TRBV11-2 and TRBJ2-5, with 8 bases matching TRBD1. J was trimmed by 1 base and V by 4 bases; bases with no gene match: 14. The CDR3 runs 18 residues. Looked up from germline, CDR1 is SGHAT and CDR2 is FQNNGV. CDR3 in DNA: TGTGCCAGCAGCTCCCGGCCAGGGGGCCTATTAGTCCAAGAGACCCAGTACTTC. Residues: CASSSRPGGLLVQETQYF.

This clonotype showed up many times. The rearrangement uses TRBV4-2 and TRBJ2-7; possibly TRBD2 for D (7 bases). The CDR3 spans 16 residues. Germline-derived CDR1 and CDR2 are LGHNA and YNFKEQ. The V gene lost 1 base and the J gene lost 4 bases, with 17 bases spanning the gap. The CDR3 spells CASSQAAVGGRYEQYF. Written as DNA, the CDR3 is TGTGCCAGCAGCCAAGCCGCGGTGGGGGGGCGGTACGAGCAGTACTTC.

Concerning this clonotype: Given a much more abundant clone one base away, this may be a read error. V gene TRBV7-2 combines with J gene TRBJ2-6, with D possibly being TRBD1 (6 bases). Germline V gives CDR1 SGHTA, CDR2 FQGNSA. The CDR3 consists of 16 residues. The CDR3 here is CASNLATGTGANVLTF. The CDR3 DNA is TGTGCCAGCAACTTAGCCACAGGGACTGGGGCCAACGTCCTGACTTTC.

The chain joins TRBV12-3 or TRBV12-4 to TRBJ1-5, with D possibly TRBD1 on 6 matching bases. The CDR3 length is 17 residues. V dropped 6 bases and J dropped 0 bases, with 18 bases sitting between them. CDR3 amino acids: CASSPVLTGNSNQPQHF. CDR3 coding DNA: TGTGCCAGCAGCCCAGTCCTCACAGGGAATAGCAATCAGCCCCAGCATTTT.

In its sample, this clonotype was seen a few times. A much larger clone differs by one base, so this may be a read error. CDR3 sequence (DNA): TGTGCCAGCAGCTTAGACGGGGGGACCCAGTACTTC. Its translation is CASSLDGGTQYF. The chain combines TRBV7-9 with TRBJ2-5; possible D gene TRBD2, 6 bases. V lost 1 base and J 7 bases, leaving 7 bases between the germline ends. The CDR3 totals 12 residues. Looked up from germline, CDR1 is SEHNR and CDR2 is FQNEAQ (reference sequence).

This clonotype was picked up many times. The gene calls are TRBV19 and TRBJ1-5, with a possible D match to TRBD1 (5 bases). The V end lost 5 bases, the J end lost 3 bases, and 14 bases lay between the germline ends. This CDR3 has 15 residues. Looked up from germline, CDR1 is LNHDA and CDR2 is SQIVND (reference sequence). The CDR3, as DNA: TGTGCCAGTAGTCAGGAGGGGAAGTCCAATCAGCCCCAGCATTTT. Protein: CASSQEGKSNQPQHF.

J is TRBJ1-5 and V is TRBV14; maybe TRBD1 (5 bases). The ends were cut back, 0 bases at V and 0 bases at J, with 12 bases in the middle. Germline V gene sequence: CDR1 SGHDN, CDR2 FVKESK. The CDR3 covers 17 residues. The CDR3 loop is CASSQEGGSNSNQPQHF. CDR3 coding DNA: TGTGCCAGCAGCCAAGAGGGGGGATCTAATAGCAATCAGCCCCAGCATTTT.